The sequence of this TCR beta chain was determined in a study of T cell responses to AZD1222 COVID-19 vaccine. Findings of the study overall: Only after the peak T cell response were repertoires sampled. The sample set comprised mostly white British donors with more females, and clonal diversity was possibly underestimated. It was only a handful of AZD1222 recipients who were seropositive at baseline.

A word on this clone: The antigen is unknown.

The CDR3 loop spans 15 amino acids. V was pared by 5 bases and J by 3 bases, with 17 bases between. Per germline, CDR1 MNHEY and CDR2 SVGAGI. Produced via immunoSEQ multiplex PCR; TCRdb's table is partial and in-frame only. The data contain 90,000 to 100,000 clones, approximately 84% of them seen just once; the ten biggest clones take up 14%. The source material was peripheral blood, sampled 28 days after the second AZD1222 dose. The TCR was taken from an adult who received the AZD1222 COVID-19 vaccine. This chain joins TRBV6-5 and TRBJ2-7; the D gene could be TRBD1 or TRBD2 (5 bases each). This CDR3 reads CASSLQERGLYEQYF. In nucleotides, the CDR3 is TGTGCCAGCAGTCTACAGGAACGGGGTCTCTACGAGCAGTACTTC.